The rows below give T cell receptor beta chains drawn from one sample of a study of blood T cell repertoires in COVID-19. TCRdb's copy holds only in-frame clones and misses some; the assay was immunoSEQ multiplex PCR. The sample shows 35,000 to 50,000 clones, 75% to 90% of them seen only once. Specimen: peripheral blood. These receptors were collected from a man in his 60s with acute or convalescent COVID-19. The CDR3 runs from the conserved cysteine through the conserved F or W. D genes are given only for firm matches.

j_call	v_call	d_call	cdr3_aa	cdr3_nt
TRBJ2-7	TRBV7-9	TRBD1	CASSFPGQGWNEQYF	TGTGCCAGCAGCTTCCCGGGACAGGGATGGAACGAGCAGTACTTC
TRBJ1-3	TRBV7-9	.	CASHLRDTIYF	TGTGCCAGCCATCTCCGGGACACCATATATTTT
TRBJ2-1	TRBV10-1	TRBD2	CASSESSGRVYNEQFF	TGCGCCAGCAGTGAGTCCAGCGGGAGAGTCTACAATGAGCAGTTCTTC
TRBJ2-7	TRBV18	TRBD1	CASSPGTEHYEQYF	TGTGCCAGCTCACCAGGGACAGAGCACTACGAGCAGTACTTC
TRBJ1-2	TRBV4-1	.	CASSLTPISVAFGYTF	TGCGCCAGCAGCCTAACGCCAATCAGCGTGGCTTTTGGCTACACCTTC
TRBJ2-7	TRBV7-9	.	CASTNQGGPNEQYF	TGTGCCAGCACCAACCAAGGTGGGCCCAACGAGCAGTACTTC
TRBJ2-1	TRBV10-3	.	CAISESQRDNEQFF	TGTGCCATCAGTGAGTCACAGAGGGACAATGAGCAGTTCTTC
TRBJ2-3	TRBV30	TRBD2	CAWTPQVREAQYF	TGTGCCTGGACCCCTCAGGTGCGGGAGGCTCAGTATTTT
TRBJ2-2	TRBV5-1	.	CASSPTGIANTGELFF	TGCGCCAGCAGCCCAACAGGGATCGCGAACACCGGGGAGCTGTTTTTT
TRBJ1-1	TRBV6-5	.	CASSYIRENTEAFF	TGTGCCAGCAGTTATATCCGGGAGAACACTGAAGCTTTCTTT
TRBJ1-4	TRBV5-1	.	CASSSTGTPEGKLFF	TGCGCCAGCAGCTCCACCGGGACCCCGGAGGGAAAACTGTTTTTT
TRBJ2-5	TRBV5-1	TRBD2	CASSKGDYGGETQYF	TGCGCCAGCAGCAAAGGGGACTACGGAGGAGAGACCCAGTACTTC
TRBJ2-5	TRBV27	.	CASSLFDLGSETQYF	TGTGCCAGCAGTCTCTTTGATTTAGGGAGTGAGACCCAGTACTTC
TRBJ1-2	TRBV12-5	TRBD1	CASGEGTGNGYTF	TGTGCTAGTGGTGAGGGGACAGGCAATGGCTACACCTTC
TRBJ1-2	TRBV6-2/TRBV6-3	.	CASSYSGQNYGYTF	TGTGCCAGCAGTTACTCTGGTCAGAACTATGGCTACACCTTC
TRBJ2-7	TRBV5-4	TRBD2	CASRPGLADEQYF	TGTGCCAGCAGACCAGGACTAGCTGACGAGCAGTACTTC
TRBJ2-7	TRBV27	.	CAALGSEQYF	TGTGCCGCTCTAGGGAGCGAGCAGTACTTC
TRBJ1-1	TRBV4-1	.	CASSHSYSPEAFF	TGCGCCAGCAGCCATTCTTACTCCCCCGAAGCTTTCTTT
TRBJ1-5	TRBV28	.	CASSLRASNQPQHF	TGTGCCAGCAGTTTACGCGCTAGCAATCAGCCCCAGCATTTT
TRBJ1-2	TRBV18	.	CASSPSFNQGYTF	TGTGCCAGCTCACCTTCTTTCAACCAGGGCTACACCTTC
TRBJ2-7	TRBV27	TRBD2	CASSLFASGAPYEQYF	TGTGCCAGCAGTTTATTTGCTAGCGGGGCGCCCTACGAGCAGTACTTC
TRBJ2-7	TRBV7-8	.	CASSLDGGGRRAGSYEQYF	TGTGCCAGCAGCTTAGATGGGGGAGGCCGCCGGGCCGGGTCCTACGAGCAGTACTTC
TRBJ1-1	TRBV5-1	.	CASSLFSQGTDTEAFF	TGCGCCAGCAGCTTGTTTTCCCAGGGAACTGACACTGAAGCTTTCTTT
TRBJ1-2	TRBV2	.	CASRAPPGYTF	TGTGCCAGCAGGGCCCCCCCTGGCTACACCTTC